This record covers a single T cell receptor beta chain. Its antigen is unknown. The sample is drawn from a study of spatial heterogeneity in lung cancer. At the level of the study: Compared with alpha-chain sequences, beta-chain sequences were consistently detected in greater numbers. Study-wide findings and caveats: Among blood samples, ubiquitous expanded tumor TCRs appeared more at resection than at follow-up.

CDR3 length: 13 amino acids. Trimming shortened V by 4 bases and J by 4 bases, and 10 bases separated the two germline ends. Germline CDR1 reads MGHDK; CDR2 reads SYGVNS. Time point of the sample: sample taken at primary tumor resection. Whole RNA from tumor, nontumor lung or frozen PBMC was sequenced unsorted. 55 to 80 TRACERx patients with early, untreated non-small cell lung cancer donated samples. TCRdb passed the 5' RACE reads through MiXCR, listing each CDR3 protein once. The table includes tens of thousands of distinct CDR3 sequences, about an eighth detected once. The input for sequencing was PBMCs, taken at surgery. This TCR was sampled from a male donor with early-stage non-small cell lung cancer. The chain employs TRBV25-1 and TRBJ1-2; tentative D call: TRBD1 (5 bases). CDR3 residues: CASSGGPIYGYTF. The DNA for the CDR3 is TGTGCCAGCAGTGGGGGACCGATCTATGGCTACACCTTC.